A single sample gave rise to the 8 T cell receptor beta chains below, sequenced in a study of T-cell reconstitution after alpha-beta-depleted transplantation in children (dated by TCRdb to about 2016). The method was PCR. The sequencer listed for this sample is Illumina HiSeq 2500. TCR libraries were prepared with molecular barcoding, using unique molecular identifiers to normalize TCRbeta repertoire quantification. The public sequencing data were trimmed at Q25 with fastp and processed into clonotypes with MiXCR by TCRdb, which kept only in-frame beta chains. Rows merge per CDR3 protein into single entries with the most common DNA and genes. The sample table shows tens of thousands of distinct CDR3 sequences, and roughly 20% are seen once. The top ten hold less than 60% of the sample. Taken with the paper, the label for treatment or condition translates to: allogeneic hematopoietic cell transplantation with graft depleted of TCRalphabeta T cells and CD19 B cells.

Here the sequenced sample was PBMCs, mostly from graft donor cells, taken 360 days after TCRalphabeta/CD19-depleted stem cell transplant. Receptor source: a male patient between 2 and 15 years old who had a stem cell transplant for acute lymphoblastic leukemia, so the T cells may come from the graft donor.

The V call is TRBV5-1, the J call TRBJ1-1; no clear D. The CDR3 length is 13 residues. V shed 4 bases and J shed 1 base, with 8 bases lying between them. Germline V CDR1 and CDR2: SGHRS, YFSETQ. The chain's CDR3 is CASSIRPNTEAFF. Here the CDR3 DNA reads TGCGCCAGCAGCATTCGACCGAACACTGAAGCTTTCTTT.

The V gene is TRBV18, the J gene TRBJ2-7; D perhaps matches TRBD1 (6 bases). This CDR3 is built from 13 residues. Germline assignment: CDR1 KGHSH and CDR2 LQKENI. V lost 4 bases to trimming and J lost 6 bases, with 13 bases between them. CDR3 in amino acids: CASSRTQGFEQYF. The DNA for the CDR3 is TGTGCCAGCTCACGGACACAGGGTTTCGAGCAGTACTTC.

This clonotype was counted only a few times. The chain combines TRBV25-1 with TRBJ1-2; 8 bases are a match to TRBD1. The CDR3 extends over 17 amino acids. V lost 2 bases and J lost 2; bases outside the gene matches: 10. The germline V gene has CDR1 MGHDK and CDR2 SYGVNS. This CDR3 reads CASSEAGVGDRNYGYTF. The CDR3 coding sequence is TGTGCCAGCAGTGAAGCGGGGGTAGGGGACAGGAACTATGGCTACACCTTC.

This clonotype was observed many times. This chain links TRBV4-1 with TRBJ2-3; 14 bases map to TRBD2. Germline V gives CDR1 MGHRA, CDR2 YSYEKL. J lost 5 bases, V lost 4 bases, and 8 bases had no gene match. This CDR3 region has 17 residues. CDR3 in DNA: TGCGCCAGCAGCCGCAAGGGACTAGCGGGAGAGGGAGATACGCAGTATTTT. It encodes CASSRKGLAGEGDTQYF.

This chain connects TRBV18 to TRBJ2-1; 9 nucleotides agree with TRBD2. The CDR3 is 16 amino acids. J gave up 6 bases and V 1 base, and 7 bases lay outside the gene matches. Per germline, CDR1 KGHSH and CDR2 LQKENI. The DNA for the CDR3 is TGTGCCAGCTCACCACGGGTAGCGGGAGTTCCCAATGAGCAGTTCTTC. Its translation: CASSPRVAGVPNEQFF.

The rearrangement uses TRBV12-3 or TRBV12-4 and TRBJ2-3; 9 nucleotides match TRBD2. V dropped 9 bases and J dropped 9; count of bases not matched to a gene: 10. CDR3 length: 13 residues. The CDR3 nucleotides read TGTGCCAGTGTGTTTAGCGGGAGTCAAACGCAGTATTTT. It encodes CASVFSGSQTQYF.

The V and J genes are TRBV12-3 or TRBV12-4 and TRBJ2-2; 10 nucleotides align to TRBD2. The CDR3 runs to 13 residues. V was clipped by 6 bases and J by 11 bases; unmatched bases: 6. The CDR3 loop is CASSQSGRAELFF. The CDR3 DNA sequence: TGTGCCAGCAGCCAAAGCGGGAGGGCCGAGCTGTTTTTT.

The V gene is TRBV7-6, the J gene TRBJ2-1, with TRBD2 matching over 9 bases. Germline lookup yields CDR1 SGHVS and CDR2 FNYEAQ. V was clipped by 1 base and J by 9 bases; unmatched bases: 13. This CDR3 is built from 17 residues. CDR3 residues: CASSLEASGKRGGEQFF. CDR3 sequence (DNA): TGTGCCAGCAGCTTAGAGGCTAGCGGGAAGCGCGGCGGTGAGCAGTTCTTC.